This T cell receptor (beta chain) was sequenced during a study of OX40 agonist ivuxolimab in advanced cancers. Study-level background: People who had prior anti-PD-1, anti-PD-L1 or anti-CTLA-4 therapy could take part, and approximately 43% had some. Partial response was recorded in three patients: one hepatocellular carcinoma and two cutaneous melanoma cases. Overall study findings and caveats: Also present in some nonresponders was a low level of normalized T-cell clonal expansion.

As regards this clone: Its antigen remains unidentified.

Produced via immunoSEQ multiplex PCR; TCRdb's table is partial and in-frame only. Among some 30,000 clones, roughly 88% were seen once, and the ten largest hold around a quarter. The CDR3 length is 12 residues. Trimming shortened V by 1 base and J by 2 bases, and 0 bases separated the two germline ends. Germline CDR1 SGDLS, CDR2 YYNGEE. The origin of this receptor is an adult with an advanced solid tumor such as melanoma, head and neck, liver or kidney cancer. The source material was CD4+ or CD8+ T cells sorted from blood, sampled in a trial of the OX40 agonist ivuxolimab. The chain joins TRBV9 to TRBJ2-2; D gene ambiguous. The CDR3 region is CASSVNTGELFF. The DNA of the CDR3 is TGTGCCAGCAGCGTAAACACCGGGGAGCTGTTTTTT.